This T cell receptor (beta chain) was profiled in a study of blood T cell repertoires in COVID-19. Trimming left V 11 bases short and J 0 bases short, with 19 bases between. CDR1 is SGHNT, CDR2 YENEEA, per germline. The CDR3 sequence is 15 residues long. This clone was picked up one time. Using immunoSEQ multiplex PCR, the repertoire was profiled, and TCRdb retains in-frame clones only, with some absent. This table holds about 39,000 clones, around 85% found once. The TCR comes from a man in his 60s with acute or convalescent COVID-19. V and J are TRBV11-3 and TRBJ1-1, with TRBD1 as a possible D gene (6 bases). The specimen sequenced was peripheral blood. This CDR3 is CAPRRGEGVNTEAFF. The CDR3 DNA reads as TGTGCCCCCCGGAGGGGGGAGGGGGTGAACACTGAAGCTTTCTTT.